A selection of T cell receptor beta chains follows, all from one sample in a study of blood T cell repertoires in COVID-19. Produced via immunoSEQ multiplex PCR; TCRdb's table is partial and in-frame only. Of roughly 410,000 clones in the sample, around 87% were seen once. The sequenced sample was peripheral blood. Receptors were obtained from an older woman with COVID-19, enrolled during active disease. The CDR3 runs from the conserved cysteine through the conserved F or W. The D gene is left open where the match is weak. Clone size, where shown, is once, few, many, or a class for clones that have expanded.

clone size	J gene	V gene	D gene	CDR3 protein	CDR3 DNA
NA	TRBJ1-3	TRBV6-6	NA	CASSPHRSRSGNTIYF	TGTGCCAGCAGCCCACACAGGTCGCGCTCTGGAAACACCATATATTTT
few	TRBJ2-7	TRBV7-9	TRBD2	CASSLGGGGVSPYEQYF	TGTGCCAGCAGCTTAGGAGGCGGGGGGGTTTCTCCCTACGAGCAGTACTTC
NA	TRBJ1-2	TRBV10-3	TRBD1	CAIGGGTVADGYTF	TGTGCCATCGGAGGGGGGACAGTGGCGGATGGCTACACCTTC
NA	TRBJ2-3	TRBV9	NA	CASSPIRLAGGGDTQYF	TGTGCCAGCAGCCCCATCCGCTTGGCAGGGGGAGGAGATACGCAGTATTTT
NA	TRBJ2-3	TRBV10-3	NA	CAISERAGETDTQYF	TGTGCCATCAGTGAGAGGGCAGGGGAGACAGATACGCAGTATTTT
NA	TRBJ2-1	TRBV19	TRBD1	CASSIEDRGPYNEQFF	TGTGCCAGTAGTATAGAGGACAGGGGACCGTACAATGAGCAGTTCTTC
NA	TRBJ2-2	TRBV19	NA	CASTGGRRTGELFF	TGTGCCAGTACCGGAGGAAGAAGGACCGGGGAGCTGTTTTTT
NA	TRBJ2-1	TRBV5-1	TRBD2	CASSLEGTSGVNEQFF	TGCGCCAGCAGCTTGGAAGGGACTAGCGGGGTCAATGAGCAGTTCTTC
NA	TRBJ2-5	TRBV2	TRBD2	CASGGGTQYF	TGTGCCAGCGGGGGGGGGACCCAGTACTTC
NA	TRBJ2-7	TRBV7-6	NA	CASSPTGQLSYEQYF	TGTGCCAGCAGCCCCACCGGACAGTTATCCTACGAGCAGTACTTC
NA	TRBJ1-3	TRBV7-9	NA	CASSRTGGEGNTIYF	TGTGCCAGCAGCCGCACGGGGGGCGAAGGAAACACCATATATTTT
NA	TRBJ2-1	TRBV5-1	NA	CASCLEGGAEQFF	TGCGCCAGCTGCCTGGAGGGGGGGGCTGAGCAGTTCTTC
NA	TRBJ1-6	TRBV14	NA	CASSHTGGFAPLHF	TGTGCCAGCAGCCACACAGGCGGTTTTGCACCCCTCCACTTT
NA	TRBJ1-1	TRBV3-1/TRBV3-2	TRBD1	CASSQKEWDRKAFF	TGTGCCAGCAGCCAAAAGGAATGGGACAGGAAAGCTTTCTTT
NA	TRBJ1-1	TRBV28	NA	CAGRGSLLNTEAFF	TGTGCCGGGAGGGGCTCCCTATTAAACACTGAAGCTTTCTTT
NA	TRBJ1-2	TRBV12-5	TRBD1	CASGPGTGTLLGGYTF	TGTGCTAGTGGTCCCGGGACAGGGACCCTACTAGGGGGCTACACCTTC
once	TRBJ1-4	TRBV19	TRBD1	CASSRASTGDEKLFF	TGTGCCAGTAGCAGGGCAAGTACAGGGGACGAAAAACTGTTTTTT
once	TRBJ1-1	TRBV6-1	TRBD1	CASSDSGGTEAFF	TGTGCCAGCAGTGATTCAGGGGGCACTGAAGCTTTCTTT
few	TRBJ1-6	TRBV5-1	TRBD1	CASSAGTGGNSPLHF	TGCGCCAGCAGCGCCGGGACAGGGGGGAATTCACCCCTCCACTTT
NA	TRBJ2-3	TRBV5-1	TRBD2	CASSAGLAGLTDTQYF	TGCGCCAGCAGCGCAGGACTAGCGGGGCTCACAGATACGCAGTATTTT
NA	TRBJ1-2	TRBV28	TRBD1	CASRVGGTGDGYTF	TGTGCCAGCAGAGTTGGGGGGACAGGGGATGGCTACACCTTC
NA	TRBJ2-7	TRBV3-1/TRBV3-2	NA	CASSPGQYSYEQYF	TGTGCCAGCAGCCCCGGACAGTACTCCTACGAGCAGTACTTC
once	TRBJ1-2	TRBV6-6	TRBD1	CASRQGQLTGYTF	TGTGCCAGCAGACAGGGACAGCTGACTGGCTACACCTTC
NA	TRBJ2-7	TRBV6-5	TRBD1	CASSYSRRGPTYEQYF	TGTGCCAGCAGTTACTCTCGTAGGGGGCCGACCTACGAGCAGTACTTC
NA	TRBJ2-5	TRBV6-5	NA	CASGRQVLETQYF	TGTGCCAGCGGCCGACAGGTCCTCGAGACCCAGTACTTC
NA	TRBJ1-2	TRBV27	NA	CASSPGEGYGYTF	TGTGCCAGCAGTCCAGGGGAGGGCTATGGCTACACCTTC
NA	TRBJ1-1	TRBV3-1/TRBV3-2	NA	CASAARGSLNTEAFF	TGTGCCAGCGCCGCCAGAGGCTCGTTGAACACTGAAGCTTTCTTT
NA	TRBJ1-6	TRBV5-4	NA	CASSLAGNNNSPLHF	TGTGCCAGCAGCTTGGCAGGGAATAATAATTCACCCCTCCACTTT
once	TRBJ1-2	TRBV18	TRBD1	CASSLVDRAGSYGYTF	TGTGCCAGCTCACTAGTCGACAGGGCGGGTTCCTATGGCTACACCTTC
NA	TRBJ1-5	TRBV6-5	TRBD1	CASRPPGGPNQPQHF	TGTGCCAGCAGACCCCCAGGGGGACCGAATCAGCCCCAGCATTTT
NA	TRBJ2-7	TRBV28	NA	CASSDRRGYEQYF	TGTGCCAGCAGCGACAGGCGAGGGTACGAGCAGTACTTC
NA	TRBJ2-6	TRBV18	NA	CASSPRSSGANVLTF	TGTGCCAGCTCACCACGGAGCTCTGGGGCCAACGTCCTGACTTTC
NA	TRBJ2-3	TRBV11-2	NA	CASSLFSIGGSTDTQYF	TGTGCCAGCAGCTTATTCTCTATTGGGGGGTCCACAGATACGCAGTATTTT
NA	TRBJ1-5	TRBV10-2	NA	CASSEGGTYQPQHF	TGCGCCAGCAGTGAGGGAGGCACCTATCAGCCCCAGCATTTT
NA	TRBJ2-2	TRBV9	TRBD1	CASSFRTGGNTGELFF	TGTGCCAGCAGCTTCCGGACAGGGGGCAACACCGGGGAGCTGTTTTTT
NA	TRBJ1-3	TRBV5-1	NA	CASSWVGDSGNTIYF	TGCGCCAGCAGCTGGGTAGGGGACTCTGGAAACACCATATATTTT
NA	TRBJ2-3	TRBV18	TRBD1	CASSPPQGARDTQYF	TGTGCCAGCTCACCACCGCAGGGGGCAAGGGATACGCAGTATTTT
NA	TRBJ1-2	TRBV5-1	NA	CASSPAWGGHAF	TGCGCCAGCAGCCCGGCCTGGGGCGGACATGCCTTC
few	TRBJ2-1	TRBV6-5	NA	CASSLLLEQFF	TGTGCCAGCAGTTTACTGCTTGAGCAGTTCTTC
NA	TRBJ2-3	TRBV4-1	TRBD2	CASSQAQLAGGAKDTQYF	TGCGCCAGCAGCCAAGCCCAGCTAGCGGGGGGTGCAAAAGATACGCAGTATTTT
NA	TRBJ1-5	TRBV5-5	NA	CASSLHSNQPQHF	TGTGCCAGCAGCTTGCATAGCAATCAGCCCCAGCATTTT
NA	TRBJ1-2	TRBV5-1	TRBD1	CASSPGTGNYGYTF	TGCGCCAGCAGCCCCGGGACAGGCAACTATGGCTACACCTTC
NA	TRBJ1-5	TRBV7-8	NA	CASSLLGQPSNQPQHF	TGTGCCAGCAGCTTACTAGGTCAGCCTAGCAATCAGCCCCAGCATTTT
NA	TRBJ2-1	TRBV2	NA	CASSPYNEQFF	TGTGCCAGCAGCCCATACAATGAGCAGTTCTTC
NA	TRBJ2-3	TRBV2	NA	CASSVEDKSTDTQYF	TGTGCCAGCAGTGTCGAGGACAAAAGTACAGATACGCAGTATTTT
NA	TRBJ1-2	TRBV19	NA	CASHRGGARGYTF	TGTGCCAGCCATAGAGGGGGGGCAAGAGGCTACACCTTC
NA	TRBJ2-5	TRBV5-4	NA	CASSLGRETQYF	TGTGCCAGCAGCCTGGGGAGGGAGACCCAGTACTTC
NA	TRBJ2-5	TRBV18	NA	CASSPDQGQETQYF	TGTGCCAGCTCACCCGACCAGGGACAAGAGACCCAGTACTTC
NA	TRBJ2-3	TRBV5-5	NA	CASSLAADTQYF	TGTGCCAGCAGCTTGGCCGCAGATACGCAGTATTTT
few	TRBJ2-3	TRBV19	NA	CASRASGTDTQYF	TGTGCCAGTAGGGCCAGTGGCACAGATACGCAGTATTTT
few	TRBJ2-7	TRBV5-5	NA	CASLRGANGYEQYF	TGTGCCAGCCTCAGGGGAGCCAACGGCTACGAGCAGTACTTC
NA	TRBJ2-3	TRBV7-6	NA	CASSPGGEGTDTQYF	TGTGCCAGCAGTCCTGGCGGGGAGGGCACAGATACGCAGTATTTT
NA	TRBJ2-2	TRBV2	NA	CASIRRSRGAITGELFF	TGTGCCAGCATCCGGAGGTCTCGGGGGGCGATCACCGGGGAGCTGTTTTTT
NA	TRBJ1-1	TRBV3-1/TRBV3-2	TRBD1	CASSKGQGNTEAFF	TGTGCCAGCAGCAAAGGACAGGGAAACACTGAAGCTTTCTTT
NA	TRBJ2-3	TRBV11-1	NA	CASSPPRAGRTDTQYF	TGTGCCAGCAGCCCCCCTCGGGCAGGGAGGACAGATACGCAGTATTTT
NA	TRBJ2-2	TRBV4-1	NA	CASSQDPGLNTGELFF	TGCGCCAGCAGCCAAGACCCAGGCTTAAACACCGGGGAGCTGTTTTTT
once	TRBJ1-2	TRBV29-1	TRBD1	CSVEDRDRGNYGYTF	TGCAGCGTTGAAGATAGGGACAGGGGAAACTATGGCTACACCTTC
NA	TRBJ1-2	TRBV18	NA	CASSLNQGMDYGYTF	TGTGCCAGCTCACTCAATCAGGGTATGGACTATGGCTACACCTTC
NA	TRBJ1-2	TRBV18	NA	CASSPSGVSNGYTF	TGTGCCAGCTCACCATCAGGGGTTTCGAATGGCTACACCTTC
NA	TRBJ1-2	TRBV2	TRBD1	CASRGDRAYGYTF	TGTGCCAGCAGGGGGGACAGGGCTTATGGCTACACCTTC